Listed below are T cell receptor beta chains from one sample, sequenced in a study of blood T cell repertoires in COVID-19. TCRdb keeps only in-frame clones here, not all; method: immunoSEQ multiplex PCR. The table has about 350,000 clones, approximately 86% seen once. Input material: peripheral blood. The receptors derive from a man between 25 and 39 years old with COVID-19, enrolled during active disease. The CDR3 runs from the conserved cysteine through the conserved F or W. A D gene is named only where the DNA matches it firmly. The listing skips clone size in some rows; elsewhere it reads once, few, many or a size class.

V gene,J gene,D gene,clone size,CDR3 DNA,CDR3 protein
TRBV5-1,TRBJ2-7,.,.,TGCGCCAGCAGCTTGGAGCCGGGGAACGCAGCCTACGAGCAGTACTTC,CASSLEPGNAAYEQYF
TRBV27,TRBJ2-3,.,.,TGTGCCAGCAGCCCTAGACCCACAGATACGCAGTATTTT,CASSPRPTDTQYF
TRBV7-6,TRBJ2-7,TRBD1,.,TGTGCCAGCAGCTTAGACGACGGACAGGGGCGCGCCTACGAGCAGTACTTC,CASSLDDGQGRAYEQYF
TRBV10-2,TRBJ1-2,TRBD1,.,TGCGCCAGCAGTGAGCTAGACAGGGGAGGGTATGGCTACACCTTC,CASSELDRGGYGYTF
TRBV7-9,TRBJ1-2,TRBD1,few,TGTGCCAGCAGCCCGACCCGGACAGGGCACGGCTATGGCTACACCTTC,CASSPTRTGHGYGYTF
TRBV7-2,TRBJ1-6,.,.,TGTGCCAGCAGCTACCGGGACTCCCGAAGCTCCTATAATTCACCCCTCCACTTT,CASSYRDSRSSYNSPLHF
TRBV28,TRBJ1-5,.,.,TGTGCCAGCAGTTTATCTAGTCAGCCCCAGCATTTT,CASSLSSQPQHF
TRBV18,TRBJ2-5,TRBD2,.,TGTGCCAGCTCACTAAAAGCGGGGGCTTTACAAGAGACCCAGTACTTC,CASSLKAGALQETQYF
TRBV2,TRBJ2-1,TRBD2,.,TGTGCCAGCAGTCCGAGGGGGGGACTAGCGGGCAATGAGCAGTTCTTC,CASSPRGGLAGNEQFF
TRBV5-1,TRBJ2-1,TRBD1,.,TGCGCCAGCAGCCCAGTTCGGACAGGGATCCCCTACAATGAGCAGTTCTTC,CASSPVRTGIPYNEQFF
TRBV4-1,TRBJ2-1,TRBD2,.,TGCGCCAGCAGCCAAGATCGCTCTAGCGGGAGGGCCAATGAGCAGTTCTTC,CASSQDRSSGRANEQFF
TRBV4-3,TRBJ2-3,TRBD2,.,TGCGCCAGCAGGGGAAGACTAGCGGGAGGGCCTGACACAGATACGCAGTATTTT,CASRGRLAGGPDTDTQYF
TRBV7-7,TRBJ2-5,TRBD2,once,TGTGCCAGCAGTCCAGGGACTAGTTCGCCGACTGAGACCCAGTACTTC,CASSPGTSSPTETQYF
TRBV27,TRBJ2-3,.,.,TGTGCCAGCAGTTTTCGCAAGACTAGCACAGATACGCAGTATTTT,CASSFRKTSTDTQYF
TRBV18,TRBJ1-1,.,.,TGTGCCAGCTCACCCAGGACAGAAATGAACACTGAAGCTTTCTTT,CASSPRTEMNTEAFF
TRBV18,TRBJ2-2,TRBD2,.,TGTGCCAGCTCACCTCCGGGACTAGCGGGAGGTCTCACCGGGGAGCTGTTTTTT,CASSPPGLAGGLTGELFF
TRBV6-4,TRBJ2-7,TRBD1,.,TGTGCCAGCAGTGACTTTCCGGACAGGGATAACTCCTACGAGCAGTACTTC,CASSDFPDRDNSYEQYF
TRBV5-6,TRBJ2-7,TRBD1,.,TGTGCCAGCAGCCTCGGACAGGAGCACGAGCAGTACTTC,CASSLGQEHEQYF
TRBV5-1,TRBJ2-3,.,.,TGCGCCAGCAGCCTACTCAGGGGTCCCACAGATACGCAGTATTTT,CASSLLRGPTDTQYF
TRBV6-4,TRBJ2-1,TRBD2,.,TGTGCCAGCAGTGTGACTAGCGGATCGGATGAGCAGTTCTTC,CASSVTSGSDEQFF
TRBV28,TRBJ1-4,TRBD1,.,TGTGCCAGCAGTGTAAGGGGACAGGGGGCAACTAATGAAAAACTGTTTTTT,CASSVRGQGATNEKLFF
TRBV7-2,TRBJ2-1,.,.,TGTGCCAGCAGCTTAGGGCAGGGGAGAAATGAGCAGTTCTTC,CASSLGQGRNEQFF
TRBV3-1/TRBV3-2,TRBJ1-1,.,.,TGTGCCAGCAGCCAACAGGGTGGGAACACTGAAGCTTTCTTT,CASSQQGGNTEAFF
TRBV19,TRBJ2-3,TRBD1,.,TGTGCCAGTAGTCCCTTGGACAGGGAGTCAGATACGCAGTATTTT,CASSPLDRESDTQYF
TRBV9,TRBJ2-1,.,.,TGTGCCAGCAACGACCCCGGACATTCTATCGATGAGCAGTTCTTC,CASNDPGHSIDEQFF
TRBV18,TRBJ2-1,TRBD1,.,TGTGCCAGCTCACCACCGGGACAGAGCTACAATGAGCAGTTCTTC,CASSPPGQSYNEQFF
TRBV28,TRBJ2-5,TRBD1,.,TGTGCCAGTGGACAGGGGGCAACAGAGACCCAGTACTTC,CASGQGATETQYF
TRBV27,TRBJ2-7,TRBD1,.,TGTGCCAGCAGTTTAAGGGGACAGGGGAACCCTTACGACGAGCAGTACTTC,CASSLRGQGNPYDEQYF
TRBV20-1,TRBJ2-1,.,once,TGCAGTGCTAGTGATCAGGGTGCAGCCAATGAGCAGTTCTTC,CSASDQGAANEQFF
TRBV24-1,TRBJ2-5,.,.,TGTGCCACCAGTGATTTCCGGCGGGAAGAGACCCAGTACTTC,CATSDFRREETQYF
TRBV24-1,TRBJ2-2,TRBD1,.,TGTGCCACCAGTGATTCAGAACCTACAGGGGTCAGCCCCGGGGAGCTGTTTTTT,CATSDSEPTGVSPGELFF
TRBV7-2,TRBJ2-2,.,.,TGTGCCAGCAGCCTCAATACTATGAACACCGGGGAGCTGTTTTTT,CASSLNTMNTGELFF
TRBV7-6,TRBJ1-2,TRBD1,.,TGTGCCAGCAGCTTAATCCCTCCGGGACAGGAGAACTATGGCTACACCTTC,CASSLIPPGQENYGYTF
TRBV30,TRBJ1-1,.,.,TGTGCCTGGATTCACCGGGAGGGGGTAGCTTTCTTT,CAWIHREGVAFF
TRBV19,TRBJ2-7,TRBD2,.,TGTGCCAGTAGTACAGGGAGGGGTTACGAGCAGTACTTC,CASSTGRGYEQYF
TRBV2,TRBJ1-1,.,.,TGTGCCAGCAGTAGCGGGACTTTATCTCCCGGAGAAGCTTTCTTT,CASSSGTLSPGEAFF
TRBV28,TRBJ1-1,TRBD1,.,TGTGCCAGCAGCCGTCGGGGACAGGGTTCCACTGAAGCTTTCTTT,CASSRRGQGSTEAFF
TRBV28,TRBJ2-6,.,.,TGTGCCAGCAGTCCCCCTCACAGTTCGGGGGCCAACGTCCTGACTTTC,CASSPPHSSGANVLTF
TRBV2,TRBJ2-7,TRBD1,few,TGTGCCAGCAGTGGGGGACAGGGCAGCCACGAGCAGTACTTC,CASSGGQGSHEQYF
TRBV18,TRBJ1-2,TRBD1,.,TGTGCCAGCTCACCAAACAGGGGGATCAATGGCTACACCTTC,CASSPNRGINGYTF
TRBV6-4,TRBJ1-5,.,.,TGTGCCAGCACGAAGATAGACAGCGCTTTTAGCAATCAGCCCCAGCATTTT,CASTKIDSAFSNQPQHF
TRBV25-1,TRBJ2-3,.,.,TGTGCCAGCAGTACACTACAGGGCGCAGATACGCAGTATTTT,CASSTLQGADTQYF
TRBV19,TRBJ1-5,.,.,TGTGCCAGTAGTATAAGTTTGGCGGCGACGACTAGCAATCAGCCCCAGCATTTT,CASSISLAATTSNQPQHF
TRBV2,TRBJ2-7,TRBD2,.,TGTGCCAGCAGCCCAACTAGCGGGAGCTTCTACGAGCAGTACTTC,CASSPTSGSFYEQYF
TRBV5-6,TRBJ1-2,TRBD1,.,TGTGCCAGCACCCCCGGACAGGGCTATGGCTACACCTTC,CASTPGQGYGYTF
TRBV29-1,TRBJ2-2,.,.,TGCAGCGGACGACAGGCGAACACCGGGGAGCTGTTTTTT,CSGRQANTGELFF
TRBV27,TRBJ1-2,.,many,TGTGCCAGCACTCCGACCACCGGGTACCACTATGGCTACACCTTC,CASTPTTGYHYGYTF